These 24 T cell receptor beta chains originate from one sample sequenced in a study of blood T cell repertoires in COVID-19. TCRdb keeps only in-frame clones here, not all; method: immunoSEQ multiplex PCR. The sample holds approximately 90,000 clones, 65% to 85% seen once. The sample was peripheral blood. The receptors were sampled from a man aged 65 to 79 with COVID-19, enrolled during active disease.

This clone appeared a single time. The chain uses TRBV24-1 and TRBJ2-7; unclear D gene. Germline CDR1 KGHDR, CDR2 SFDVKD. The CDR3 spans 12 residues. With 3 bases removed from V and 4 bases from J, the gap between germline ends came to 6 bases. In DNA form, the CDR3 reads TGTGCCACCAGTGATGGCAGTTACGAGCAGTACTTC. It is translated as CATSDGSYEQYF.

The chain couples TRBV28 to TRBJ1-2, with D perhaps TRBD1 (6 bases). Trimming removed 3 bases at V and 6 bases at J, with 23 bases between. The CDR3 has 17 residues. Germline V CDR1 and CDR2: MDHEN, SYDVKM. CDR3 loop: CASSFGGQLLGVDGYTF. CDR3 DNA: TGTGCCAGCAGTTTTGGTGGACAGCTCCTTGGGGTTGATGGCTACACCTTC.

The chain joins TRBV7-9 to TRBJ1-3; 7 nucleotides line up with TRBD1. The V and J ends lost 5 bases and 2 bases, in that order; junction bases with no gene match: 3. This CDR3 is 14 amino acids long. CDR1 SEHNR and CDR2 FQNEAQ come from the germline V gene (reference sequence). CDR3 in amino acids: CASSPGTAGNTIYF. CDR3 DNA sequence: TGTGCCAGCAGCCCCGGGACAGCTGGAAACACCATATATTTT.

The rearrangement uses TRBV7-2 and TRBJ2-1; 8 bases are a match to TRBD1. The CDR3 length is 16 residues. The germline V gene has CDR1 SGHTA and CDR2 FQGNSA. J lost 0 bases, V lost 5 bases, and 6 bases had no gene match. The chain's CDR3 is CASSPRTGSSYNEQFF. DNA of the CDR3: TGTGCCAGCAGCCCGAGGACAGGGAGCTCCTACAATGAGCAGTTCTTC.

This chain uses TRBV12-3 or TRBV12-4 with TRBJ2-1; 7 bases map to TRBD2. The CDR3 sequence is 13 residues long. V was clipped by 7 bases and J by 9 bases; unmatched bases: 9. The CDR3: CASTKSGAGEQFF. CDR3 nucleotide sequence: TGTGCCAGCACCAAAAGCGGGGCTGGTGAGCAGTTCTTC.

The chain has TRBV28 and TRBJ1-5; no clear D. CDR3 length: 14 residues. Germline values: CDR1 MDHEN, CDR2 SYDVKM. Trimming removed 7 bases at V and 3 bases at J, with 13 bases between. In DNA form, the CDR3 reads TGTGCCAGCAAACGCAGGTTAAACAATCAGCCCCAGCATTTT. Translation: CASKRRLNNQPQHF.

The CDR3 DNA sequence: TGTGCCAGCAGTTTACGTGGGGGGGGCCTAAACACTGAAGCTTTCTTT. It is translated as CASSLRGGGLNTEAFF. The chain has TRBV27 and TRBJ1-1; TRBD1 is a possible D gene (6 bases). V was trimmed by 2 bases and J by 2 bases, leaving 15 bases between them. This CDR3 region has 16 residues. Germline CDR1 MNHEY, CDR2 SMNVEV (reference sequence).

This clone is categorized as medium-sized (0.01 to 0.1%). The chain uses TRBV27 and TRBJ1-6; D not certain. The CDR3 spans 16 residues. Germline V gene sequence: CDR1 MNHEY, CDR2 SMNVEV (reference sequence). Trimming took 6 bases from V and 3 from J, leaving 15 bases between them. This CDR3 is CASSTRVGGYNSPLHF. The CDR3 region has the DNA TGTGCCAGCAGCACCAGAGTCGGCGGCTATAATTCACCCCTCCACTTT.

This sequence joins TRBV27 and TRBJ2-7; TRBD2 might be the D (5 bases). The CDR3 consists of 13 residues. V was pared by 7 bases and J by 1 base, with 11 bases between. The germline gives CDR1 MNHEY, CDR2 SMNVEV (reference sequence). The CDR3 sequence is CASTPRGSYEQYF. CDR3 nucleotides: TGTGCCAGCACCCCCCGGGGATCCTACGAGCAGTACTTC.

This chain joins TRBV28 and TRBJ2-1, with 12 nucleotides matching TRBD2. This CDR3 contains 15 residues. Unmatched junction bases numbered 5, after V lost 4 bases and J lost 7 bases. CDR1 is MDHEN, CDR2 SYDVKM, per germline. The CDR3 DNA is TGTGCCAGCAGTTCGACTAGCGGGAGATGGAATGAGCAGTTCTTC. Amino acids: CASSSTSGRWNEQFF.

The rearrangement joins TRBV5-1 to TRBJ1-1; perhaps TRBD1 as D (6 bases). The CDR3 runs 14 residues. Deletions cut 1 base from V and 4 bases from J, with 11 bases between. Germline CDR1 and CDR2: SGHRS and YFSETQ. The CDR3, as DNA: TGCGCCAGCAGCTTGACAGGGAGGGGCACTGAAGCTTTCTTT. Encoded protein: CASSLTGRGTEAFF.

Note on this clone: Sequence at one end of the junction differs from germline and may be a read error. The V call is TRBV5-1, the J call TRBJ2-7, with 9 bases matching TRBD1. Germline V gene sequence: CDR1 SGHRS, CDR2 YFSETQ. CDR3 size: 14 residues. Here the CDR3 reads CASSLDGGQGGSVF. The CDR3 DNA reads TGCGCCAGCAGCTTAGATGGGGGACAGGGAGGGTCGGTCTTC. The full variable domain, with the rest looked up from reference TRBV5-1 and TRBJ2-7, is KAGVTQTPRYLIKTRGQQVTLSCSPISGHRSVSWYQQTPGQGLQFLFEYFSETQRNKGNFPGRFSGRQFSNSRSEMNVSTLELGDSALYLCASSLDGGQGGSVFGPGTRLTVT.

The rearrangement uses TRBV7-2 and TRBJ2-7; 7 nucleotides agree with TRBD2. Germline values: CDR1 SGHTA, CDR2 FQGNSA. The J segment lost 5 bases and the V segment lost 3 bases, leaving 10 bases of the junction unmatched. This CDR3 comprises 15 residues. The CDR3 reads CASSFAGARLNEQYF. The CDR3 DNA is TGTGCCAGCAGCTTTGCGGGAGCTAGGTTGAACGAGCAGTACTTC.

This chain uses TRBV5-1 with TRBJ1-4; 8 bases map to TRBD1. Germline CDR1 SGHRS, CDR2 YFSETQ. The V segment lost 1 base and the J segment 4 bases; nucleotides outside the gene matches: 6. The CDR3 sequence is 16 residues long. The CDR3, as DNA: TGCGCCAGCAGCTTGCCTGGACAGGGCGATAATGAAAAACTGTTTTTT. This gives the protein CASSLPGQGDNEKLFF.

There are many counts of this clone. The gene calls are TRBV30 and TRBJ1-2, with TRBD1 identical over 8 bases. V gave up 7 bases and J gave up 5 bases; unmatched junction bases: 9. CDR3 size: 13 residues. Germline-derived CDR1 and CDR2 are GTSNPN and SVGIG (reference sequence). Here the CDR3 reads CALTRDRPYGYTF. The CDR3 nucleotides are TGTGCCTTAACTCGGGACAGGCCTTATGGCTACACCTTC.

The CDR3 nucleotides read TGTGCCACCCAGGACAGGCTTAGCAATCAGCCCCAGCATTTT. It translates to CATQDRLSNQPQHF. The chain couples TRBV6-5 to TRBJ1-5, with 7 bases matching TRBD1. The CDR3 length is 14 residues. V trimming: 10 bases; J trimming: 0 bases; junction bases outside the gene matches: 6. The V gene's germline CDR1 is MNHEY and CDR2 SVGAGI.

The J gene is TRBJ1-4, the V gene TRBV21-1; the table's D gene call, TRBD1, was not cross checked with the DNA. TRBV21-1 is listed as a pseudogene. This CDR3 spans 18 amino acids. The CDR3 sequence: CASSKVVRGRGLREKLFF. The CDR3 DNA follows: TGTGCCAGCAGCAAAGTCGTAAGGGGAAGGGGCCTAAGAGAAAAACTGTTTTTT.

As DNA, the CDR3 is TGTGCCTTAATCCGGGGAGGGACAGGGTATGGCTACACCTTC. Its protein product is CALIRGGTGYGYTF. The V and J genes are TRBV6-5 and TRBJ1-2; 9 bases are shared with TRBD1. The CDR3 has 14 residues. V lost 11 bases, J lost 5 bases, and 12 bases stayed unmatched. CDR1 MNHEY and CDR2 SVGAGI come from the germline V gene.

The V and J genes are TRBV9 and TRBJ2-7; 10 nucleotides line up with TRBD2. CDR3 length equals 16 residues. Trimming took 3 bases from V and 10 from J; bases not matched to a gene: 16. The V gene's germline CDR1 is SGDLS and CDR2 YYNGEE. The DNA of the CDR3 is TGTGCCAGCAGCGCAACGATTAGCGGGGGGCCAAAGGAACAGTACTTC. Its protein is CASSATISGGPKEQYF.

Comments on this clone: One end of the junction fails to match germline, which may point to a read error. V is TRBV7-7 and J is TRBJ1-1; the D gene is possibly TRBD1 (5 bases). The CDR3 spans 13 residues. The germline V gene has CDR1 SSHAT and CDR2 FNYEAQ (reference sequence). CDR3 in DNA: TGTGCTAGCAGCGAGACAGTGAACACTGAAGCTTTCTTT. Protein: CASSETVNTEAFF.

The chain employs TRBV4-1 and TRBJ1-6; D possibly corresponds to TRBD1 (6 bases). The length of the CDR3 is 14 residues. V shed 4 bases and J shed 7 bases, with 11 bases lying between them. CDR1 MGHRA and CDR2 YSYEKL come from the germline V gene. The CDR3 nucleotides read TGCGCCAGCAGCCTTAGGACAGAAAATTCACCCCTCCACTTT. Its protein is CASSLRTENSPLHF.

The rearrangement links TRBV19 to TRBJ1-5; 8 positions agree with TRBD1. CDR1 and CDR2 (germline): LNHDA, SQIVND (reference sequence). CDR3 size: 16 residues. With V trimmed by 3 bases and J by 2 bases, 6 bases remained unmatched. This CDR3 reads CASSIRKDRGNQPQHF. The CDR3 region has the DNA TGTGCCAGTAGTATCAGGAAGGACAGGGGCAATCAGCCCCAGCATTTT.

This clone turned up a few times. The rearrangement uses TRBV7-2 and TRBJ1-6; the D is unclear. Germline assignment: CDR1 SGHTA and CDR2 FQGNSA. V was shortened by 2 bases and J by 8 bases, with 13 bases between the two germline ends. The CDR3 has 15 residues. The CDR3 coding sequence is TGTGCCAGCAGCTTAACGGCCAGTGGGCATTCACCCCTCCACTTT. This gives the protein CASSLTASGHSPLHF.

The chain joins TRBV6-5 to TRBJ1-6, with D possibly being TRBD1 (6 bases). Germline CDR1 reads MNHEY; CDR2 reads SVGAGI. V was shortened by 7 bases and J by 5 bases, with 9 bases between the two germline ends. This CDR3 has 13 amino acids. The CDR3 reads CASNRDNNSPLHF. The DNA for the CDR3 is TGTGCCAGCAACCGGGACAATAATTCACCCCTCCACTTT.